The 20 T cell receptor beta chains below were found in one sample sequenced in a study of blood T cell repertoires in COVID-19. Sequencing used immunoSEQ multiplex PCR; TCRdb keeps in-frame clones, though not all of them. The sample carries approximately 110,000 clones, roughly 90% recorded once. The material sequenced was peripheral blood. These receptors were taken from a man aged 50 to 59 with COVID-19, enrolled during active disease.

This chain connects TRBV19 to TRBJ2-6; no clear D. The CDR3 totals 14 residues. V lost 2 bases, J lost 1 base, and 3 bases lay in between. Per germline, CDR1 LNHDA and CDR2 SQIVND (reference sequence). Here the CDR3 DNA reads TGTGCCAGTAGTATACAGTCTGGGGCCAACGTCCTGACTTTC. Translated, it gives CASSIQSGANVLTF.

The CDR3 loop is CASRPKTGPGNTIYF. The CDR3 DNA sequence: TGTGCCAGCAGACCCAAAACAGGGCCCGGAAACACCATATATTTT. The chain uses TRBV6-6 and TRBJ1-3; TRBD1 is a possible D gene (6 bases). CDR3 length: 15 amino acids. The V gene lost 6 bases and the J gene lost 4 bases, with 16 bases spanning the gap. Looked up from germline, CDR1 is MNHNY and CDR2 is SVGAGI (reference sequence).

The CDR3 protein is CASSSQREANGELFF. CDR3 DNA sequence: TGTGCCAGCAGCTCCCAGCGGGAGGCCAACGGGGAGCTGTTTTTT. The V gene is TRBV7-3, the J gene TRBJ2-2; 9 nucleotides line up with TRBD2. CDR1 is SGHTA and CDR2 is FQGTGA in the germline V gene. CDR3 length: 15 residues. V gave up 4 bases and J gave up 7 bases; unmatched junction bases: 7.

The chain links TRBV11-2 to TRBJ1-3; possibly TRBD1 for D (5 bases). Germline V lookup: CDR1 SGHAT, CDR2 FQNNGV. This CDR3 contains 14 residues. V lost 7 bases and J 4 bases, leaving 14 bases between the germline ends. The CDR3 region has the DNA TGTGCCAGCAACCACCAGGGAAGGGGAAACACCATATATTTT. It translates to CASNHQGRGNTIYF.

The V and J genes are TRBV6-2 or TRBV6-3 and TRBJ2-7; 12 nucleotides match TRBD2. This CDR3 has 15 amino acids. The trim removed 0 bases at V and 5 bases at J, leaving 2 bases unmatched. Germline V gives CDR1 MNHEY, CDR2 SVGEGT. CDR3 nucleotide sequence: TGTGCCAGCAGTTACTCGACTAGCGGGGGCAACGAGCAGTACTTC. Translation gives CASSYSTSGGNEQYF.

The rearrangement joins TRBV5-6 to TRBJ1-1; 7 bases are a match to TRBD1. Per the germline V gene, CDR1 is SGHDT and CDR2 is YYEEEE. J was trimmed by 6 bases and V by 2 bases; bases with no gene match: 1. This CDR3 is 12 amino acids long. The CDR3 sequence is CASSFQGAEAFF. In DNA, the CDR3 is TGTGCCAGCAGCTTCCAGGGGGCTGAAGCTTTCTTT.

The chain couples TRBV5-8 to TRBJ1-2; D possibly corresponds to TRBD1 (5 bases). Germline V gene sequence: CDR1 SGHTS, CDR2 YDEGEE. This CDR3 contains 15 residues. V was shortened by 0 bases and J by 4 bases, with 13 bases between the two germline ends. Here the CDR3 reads CASSLGRGSLYGYTF. CDR3 DNA sequence: TGTGCCAGCAGCTTGGGGAGGGGTAGTCTCTATGGCTACACCTTC.

CDR3 in amino acids: CASSTGQGNQPQHF. The CDR3 coding sequence is TGTGCCAGTAGTACGGGACAGGGGAATCAGCCCCAGCATTTT. The chain has TRBV19 and TRBJ1-5; 10 bases map to TRBD1. With 4 bases clipped from V and 4 bases from J, the junction kept 1 base outside the gene matches. In germline, CDR1 is LNHDA, CDR2 SQIVND (reference sequence). CDR3 length: 14 amino acids. Using reference TRBV19 and TRBJ1-5 for the parts outside the CDR3, the full variable domain is DGGITQSPKYLFRKEGQNVTLSCEQNLNHDAMYWYRQDPGQGLRLIYYSQIVNDFQKGDIAEGYSVSREKKESFPLTVTSAQKNPTAFYLCASSTGQGNQPQHFGDGTRLSIL.

The chain employs TRBV19 and TRBJ1-2; D perhaps matches TRBD1 (6 bases). V gave up 1 base and J gave up 2 bases, with 14 bases separating them. The V gene's germline CDR1 is LNHDA and CDR2 SQIVND (reference sequence). The CDR3 is 16 residues long. CDR3 protein: CASSIVSAGVNYGYTF. CDR3 DNA: TGTGCCAGTAGTATAGTATCGGCAGGGGTAAACTATGGCTACACCTTC.

The chain is built from TRBV28 and TRBJ1-2; D is perhaps TRBD1 (6 bases). The length of the CDR3 is 16 residues. Germline V gene sequence: CDR1 MDHEN, CDR2 SYDVKM. Trimming took off 6 bases at V and 3 bases at J, with 20 bases between the two ends. CDR3 DNA: TGTGCCAGCAGGCCCCGCCCGGGGGGCGTTCACTATGGCTACACCTTC. This sequence encodes CASRPRPGGVHYGYTF.

V is TRBV24-1 and J is TRBJ1-1; 7 nucleotides match TRBD1. CDR3 length: 12 amino acids. Trimming removed 9 bases from V and 4 bases from J; junction bases left unmatched: 4. Germline V lookup: CDR1 KGHDR, CDR2 SFDVKD. In DNA form, the CDR3 reads TGTGCCACCTCGAGGGGGCCCACTGAAGCTTTCTTT. This gives the protein CATSRGPTEAFF.

A single count supports this clone. The chain couples TRBV2 to TRBJ2-2; D may be TRBD1 (6 bases). CDR3 length: 15 residues. The V gene's germline CDR1 is SNHLY and CDR2 FYNNEI. V was shortened by 6 bases and J by 1 base, with 12 bases between the two germline ends. The CDR3 loop is CASRGDTRNTGELFF. CDR3 nucleotide sequence: TGTGCCAGCAGGGGGGACACTCGGAACACCGGGGAGCTGTTTTTT.

V gene TRBV4-2 combines with J gene TRBJ2-2; D remains unclear. V gave up 0 bases and J gave up 2 bases, with 10 bases separating them. This CDR3 is 16 amino acids long. Germline lookup yields CDR1 LGHNA and CDR2 YNFKEQ. The CDR3 sequence: CASSQDGASNTGELFF. The CDR3 nucleotides read TGTGCCAGCAGCCAAGACGGTGCCTCTAACACCGGGGAGCTGTTTTTT.

The chain recombines TRBV28 with TRBJ1-1; 7 nucleotides match TRBD1. Looked up from germline, CDR1 is MDHEN and CDR2 is SYDVKM. This CDR3 is 14 amino acids long. V lost 4 bases, J lost 3 bases, and 5 bases stayed unmatched. The CDR3 loop reads CASSSAQGDTEAFF. As DNA, the CDR3 is TGTGCCAGCAGTTCAGCCCAGGGGGACACTGAAGCTTTCTTT.

The chain employs TRBV5-1 and TRBJ1-6; D not resolved. Germline-derived CDR1 and CDR2 are SGHRS and YFSETQ. CDR3 length: 14 amino acids. The germline V and J ends were trimmed by 1 base and 7 bases, with 9 bases remaining between them. DNA for the CDR3: TGCGCCAGCAGCTTGAGCAGGATGAATTCACCCCTCCACTTT. It is translated as CASSLSRMNSPLHF.

V gene TRBV6-5 combines with J gene TRBJ2-3; D ambiguous. Trimming shortened V by 4 bases and J by 0 bases, and 5 bases separated the two germline ends. Looked up from germline, CDR1 is MNHEY and CDR2 is SVGAGI. CDR3 length: 13 amino acids. The CDR3 nucleotides read TGTGCCAGCAGTTTGAGTAGCACAGATACGCAGTATTTT. Its protein is CASSLSSTDTQYF.

The V gene is TRBV5-8, the J gene TRBJ2-2, with TRBD1 as a possible D gene (5 bases). Trimming removed 4 bases at V and 2 bases at J, with 18 bases between. CDR3 length: 17 residues. Germline values: CDR1 SGHTS, CDR2 YDEGEE. CDR3 sequence (DNA): TGTGCCAGCAGCCTAGGGGCGGTCCGGCGTAACACCGGGGAGCTGTTTTTT. It yields the protein CASSLGAVRRNTGELFF.

This sequence joins TRBV5-1 and TRBJ2-1, with 7 bases aligning to TRBD2. CDR1 is SGHRS, CDR2 YFSETQ, per germline. J gave up 7 bases and V 4 bases, and 8 bases lay outside the gene matches. This CDR3 has 14 amino acids. The CDR3 sequence is CASSPGTKPNEQFF. The DNA of the CDR3 is TGCGCCAGCAGCCCGGGGACTAAACCGAATGAGCAGTTCTTC.

The V gene is TRBV28, the J gene TRBJ2-5, with 7 positions matching TRBD2. J gave up 3 bases and V 7 bases, and 11 bases lay outside the gene matches. From germline, CDR1 is MDHEN and CDR2 SYDVKM. The CDR3 totals 15 residues. CDR3 region: CASISSGGGEETQYF. As DNA, the CDR3 is TGTGCCAGCATCTCAAGTGGGGGAGGGGAAGAGACCCAGTACTTC.

V gene TRBV4-3 combines with J gene TRBJ2-6; tentative D call: TRBD2 (6 bases). The V and J ends lost 1 base and 2 bases respectively, with 6 bases between them. The germline V gene encodes CDR1 LGHNA and CDR2 YSLEER. CDR3 size: 15 residues. DNA for the CDR3: TGCGCCAGCAGCCAAGGACTAGCTGGGGCCAACGTCCTGACTTTC. Its protein is CASSQGLAGANVLTF.